This T cell receptor beta chain originates from a study of Tregs in tolerant kidney transplant recipients. About the research overall: Recipient Tregs were stimulated with donor B cells plus IL-2 for approximately 15 days. Sorting after B cell culture yielded CD25+CD127- and 4-1BB+CD40L- CD4+ cells. Donor B cells were activated for approximately nine days on irradiated CD40L-expressing 3T3 cells. Study findings and constraints: Nucleotide sequences could not be compared across some patients' samples due to primer changes.

Germline-derived CDR1 and CDR2 are SEHNR and FQNEAQ (reference sequence). This CDR3 has 17 residues. The V end was cut by 5 bases, the J end by 2 bases, with 21 bases between. Some clones are missing from TCRdb's copy, which holds only in-frame ones; the method was immunoSEQ multiplex PCR. The sample has 6,000 or so clones, around 87% seen once; the top ten hold 3% to 4%. In this sample, this clone turned up a few times. Its antigen remains unidentified. Sequenced here: Tregs from blood cultured with allogeneic cells, sampled before the transplant. The TCR was taken from a human patient who received a combined kidney and bone marrow transplant. The V call is TRBV7-9, the J call TRBJ2-5; possibly TRBD1 or TRBD2 for D (5 bases each). CDR3 bases: TGTGCCAGCAGCGACGGGGACGGAGCTTGGGAGCAAGAGACCCAGTACTTC. Residues: CASSDGDGAWEQETQYF.